This TCR beta chain was documented in a study of blood T cell repertoires in COVID-19 (dated by TCRdb to about 2020). Some background on the complete study: The collaborator samples originated in the United States, Italy and Spain and spanned the acute and convalescent phases of COVID-19. The prospective study material was composed of cDNA or gDNA derived from T cells, B-cell-depleted T cells, or PBMCs. The dataset comprised deeply sampled blood TCRbeta repertoires from subjects exposed to, actively infected with, or recovered from COVID-19. The repertoires were made available in a free public database intended to serve as a resource for research on the immune response to SARS-CoV-2. Samples were obtained from the ongoing ImmuneRACE study (first 160 participants) and from roughly 1,300 subjects provided by 6 global collaborators. Nearly every sample came with metadata listing a de-identified subject ID, COVID-19 status, age in years and sex. HLA class I and class II types, where available, came from metadata supplied by the sample provider rather than from assay-based typing.

The collaborating institutions used their own protocols to collect whole blood in K2EDTA tubes. For TCRbeta analysis, collaborator samples were shipped as frozen whole blood, as isolated PBMCs, or as DNA extracted from either sample type. The immunoSEQ Assay, a bias-controlled multiplex PCR, was used to amplify TCRbeta CDR3 regions from genomic DNA. Per the source publication's procedure: Within the assay, amplification of reference gene primers was used to estimate how many nucleated cells each sample contained. To quantify the absolute abundance of each unique TCRbeta CDR3 rearrangement, sequence reads were collapsed and filtered. For each sample, productive Simpson clonality was calculated as the square root of Simpson's diversity index across productive rearrangements. Entries here come from immuneACCESS through TCRdb and include only in-frame sequences with V and J called. Some clones fail to appear in such tables; in the studies checked, an unresolved V gene covers under half of the shortfall, and the cause of the remainder is unknown. D and trimming come from the DNA, and the V and J calls and clone size come from that table. A total of 70,000 to 100,000 clones appear in this sample, just over 85% of them only once. In total, the top ten clones hold roughly 7.4% of the sample.

Comments on this clone: Its antigen remains unidentified. No much larger clone is present one base from it, and per-base qualities are unavailable.

CDR1 and CDR2 are drawn from the germline V gene: SGHRS, YFSETQ. V has 6 bases trimmed and J has 3 bases trimmed; junction bases matching no gene number 9. The CDR3 goes from the cysteine to the phenylalanine over 15 residues. The read is trimmed to its CDR3 DNA, 45 bases read in frame from base 1. The study at large found these results: Clinical and demographic metadata were provided uncurated, with the amount varying by source and participant.

The chain links TRBV5-1 with TRBJ2-3; 8 nucleotides in the junction match TRBD2. This receptor was taken from a woman between 65 and 79 years old with acute or convalescent COVID-19. Sequenced material: peripheral blood. The CDR3 protein is CASTPPTSGTDTQYF. In nucleotide form, the sequence is TGCGCCAGCACCCCCCCTACTAGCGGAACAGATACGCAGTATTTT.